The 29 T cell receptor beta chains in this list originate from one sample, sequenced in a study of Ad26.COV2.S vaccination and SARS-CoV-2 variants. As for treatment: roughly 19 received Ad26.COV2.S at low or high dose, single or two shots; 5 received placebo; per-sample allocation not given. Collection of the samples took place on day 63 after the first injection of vaccine or placebo. Method: immunoSEQ multiplex PCR; TCRdb's copy keeps in-frame clones and lacks some. The table includes 380,000 or so clones, approximately 90% detected once. Material: peripheral blood, obtained in a trial of Ad26.COV2.S vaccine versus placebo. The receptors originated from a person aged 18-65 years who received the Ad26.COV2.S COVID-19 vaccine or a placebo.

Concerning this clone: Other DNA sequences within the sample encode an identical CDR3. The chain combines TRBV6-5 with TRBJ2-7, with 8 nucleotides matching TRBD1. Germline V gene lookup returns CDR1 MNHEY and CDR2 SVGAGI. This CDR3 has 12 residues. V was pared by 5 bases and J by 4 bases, with 1 base of the junction left unmatched. The CDR3 spells CASSNRGYEQYF. The CDR3 bases are TGTGCCAGCAGTAACAGGGGGTACGAGCAGTACTTC.

V is TRBV7-2 and J is TRBJ2-2; D not resolved. This CDR3 has 15 amino acids. Germline CDR1 is SGHTA and CDR2 is FQGNSA. Trimming cost V 0 bases and J 5 bases, with 10 bases left between them. The CDR3 sequence: CASSLALGFTGELFF. The DNA for the CDR3 is TGTGCCAGCAGCTTAGCGCTCGGTTTTACCGGGGAGCTGTTTTTT.

The rearrangement joins TRBV21-1 to TRBJ1-6; whether TRBD1, the table's D call, matches the DNA was not checked. TRBV21-1 is annotated as a pseudogene. CDR3 length equals 15 residues. CDR3 protein: CASSKGQDQNSPLHF. DNA for the CDR3: TGTGCCAGCAGCAAAGGACAGGACCAAAATTCACCCCTCCACTTT.

This sequence joins TRBV6-5 and TRBJ1-4; D is ambiguous. The CDR3 length is 15 residues. Germline CDR1 and CDR2: MNHEY and SVGAGI. The V end was cut by 4 bases, the J end by 8 bases, with 17 bases between. CDR3 sequence (DNA): TGTGCCAGCAGTTTCAAAGGACCGGGTGGGGAAAAACTGTTTTTT. It is translated as CASSFKGPGGEKLFF.

The gene calls are TRBV3-1 (or the pseudogene TRBV3-2) and TRBJ1-1; D not certain. CDR1 and CDR2 (germline): LGHDT, YNNKEL (reference sequence). This CDR3 contains 13 residues. V lost 2 bases and J lost 5, with 9 bases in between. The CDR3 bases are TGTGCCAGCAGCCAAAATTATGGAACTGAAGCTTTCTTT. The encoded protein is CASSQNYGTEAFF.

This clone appeared a single time. The chain has TRBV18 and TRBJ2-3; 8 nucleotides match TRBD2. The CDR3 is 16 residues long. Unmatched junction bases numbered 11, after V lost 2 bases and J lost 7 bases. The germline CDR1 and CDR2 sequences are KGHSH and LQKENI. The CDR3 DNA is TGTGCCAGCTCACCATCCCAGCGGGAGTCTCCGTATACGCAGTATTTT. The encoded protein is CASSPSQRESPYTQYF.

The gene calls are TRBV11-2 and TRBJ1-2; 9 nucleotides align to TRBD1. The J segment lost 4 bases and the V segment lost 5 bases, leaving 8 bases of the junction unmatched. Germline V gene lookup returns CDR1 SGHAT and CDR2 FQNNGV. CDR3 length equals 15 residues. The CDR3 sequence: CASSPGTGSSYGYTF. The CDR3 DNA sequence: TGTGCCAGCAGCCCCGGGACAGGGAGTAGCTATGGCTACACCTTC.

The chain carries TRBV19 and TRBJ1-1, with D tentatively TRBD1 (6 bases). V shed 7 bases and J shed 0 bases, with 15 bases lying between them. Per germline, CDR1 LNHDA and CDR2 SQIVND (reference sequence). This CDR3 has 15 amino acids. This chain's CDR3 is CASKPGGPMNTEAFF. Written as DNA, the CDR3 is TGTGCCAGTAAGCCGGGGGGCCCTATGAACACTGAAGCTTTCTTT.

This chain connects TRBV27 to TRBJ2-7; D is perhaps TRBD1 (5 bases). V gave up 4 bases and J gave up 6 bases, with 13 bases separating them. The germline gives CDR1 MNHEY, CDR2 SMNVEV (reference sequence). This CDR3 is built from 13 residues. This chain's CDR3 is CASSYSRVREQYF. The CDR3 region has the DNA TGTGCCAGCAGTTACTCCAGGGTACGCGAGCAGTACTTC.

There are a few counts of this clone. The rearrangement uses TRBV7-9 and TRBJ1-2; D not resolved. Germline values: CDR1 SEHNR, CDR2 FQNEAQ (reference sequence). Trimming removed 2 bases from V and 7 bases from J, with 8 bases in between. This CDR3 has 12 amino acids. The CDR3 DNA follows: TGTGCCAGCAGCTTACGGACGCGTGGCTACACCTTC. This sequence encodes CASSLRTRGYTF.

Regarding this clone: This same CDR3 is encoded by further DNA sequences in the sample. Here the CDR3 reads CASSLNSNQPQHF. The CDR3, as DNA: TGTGCCAGCAGCCTCAATAGCAATCAGCCCCAGCATTTT. The V call is TRBV7-2, the J call TRBJ1-5, with D unresolved. V was pared by 5 bases and J by 0 bases, with 5 bases between. This CDR3 is 13 amino acids long. Germline V CDR1 and CDR2: SGHTA, FQGNSA. Drawing the rest from reference TRBV7-2 and TRBJ1-5, the complete variable domain is GAGVSQSPSNKVTEKGKDVELRCDPISGHTALYWYRQSLGQGLEFLIYFQGNSAPDKSGLPSDRFSAERTGGSVSTLTIQRTQQEDSAVYLCASSLNSNQPQHFGDGTRLSIL.

The chain has TRBV11-2 and TRBJ2-5, with TRBD1 identical over 7 bases. The V and J ends lost 3 bases and 1 base, in that order; junction bases with no gene match: 2. Germline V gene lookup returns CDR1 SGHAT and CDR2 FQNNGV. CDR3 length: 14 amino acids. As DNA, the CDR3 is TGTGCCAGCAGCTTGGGACAGATCCAAGAGACCCAGTACTTC. It encodes CASSLGQIQETQYF.

The CDR3 loop reads CASSLEARLAGGTNEQFF. The CDR3 bases are TGTGCCAGCAGCTTAGAAGCTCGACTAGCGGGAGGGACCAATGAGCAGTTCTTC. The rearrangement links TRBV13 to TRBJ2-1; 14 nucleotides line up with TRBD2. Germline trimming cut 1 base from V and 6 bases from J; bases unmatched to any gene: 8. This CDR3 is built from 18 residues. The V gene's germline CDR1 is PRHDT and CDR2 FYEKMQ (reference sequence).

The chain couples TRBV19 to TRBJ2-3; no clear D. Germline V CDR1 and CDR2: LNHDA, SQIVND (reference sequence). There are 15 residues in the CDR3. With 5 bases removed from V and 2 bases from J, the gap between germline ends came to 14 bases. This CDR3 is CASSVIDGYTDTQYF. CDR3 nucleotide sequence: TGTGCCAGTAGTGTTATTGATGGGTACACAGATACGCAGTATTTT.

The V call is TRBV9, the J call TRBJ2-6; 8 bases agree with TRBD1. The CDR3 covers 17 residues. V was clipped by 2 bases and J by 4 bases; unmatched bases: 8. From germline, CDR1 is SGDLS and CDR2 YYNGEE. The CDR3 loop is CASSVPRTGKGANVLTF. For the CDR3, the DNA is TGTGCCAGCAGCGTTCCCCGGACAGGGAAAGGGGCCAACGTCCTGACTTTC.

This chain connects TRBV4-3 to TRBJ1-1; TRBD1 might be the D (5 bases). The CDR3 spans 16 residues. The germline V and J ends were trimmed by 4 bases and 1 base, with 16 bases remaining between them. Germline assignment: CDR1 LGHNA and CDR2 YSLEER. In DNA form, the CDR3 reads TGCGCCAGCAGCCGGCGGGCGGGACCCCCGAACACTGAAGCTTTCTTT. It yields the protein CASSRRAGPPNTEAFF.

A few counts support this clone. In nucleotides, the CDR3 is TGTGCCAGCAGTCCTGGATTACAGGGAGGGAGGACTGAAGCTTTCTTT. Translation: CASSPGLQGGRTEAFF. J is TRBJ1-1 and V is TRBV9; TRBD1 might be the D (6 bases). Germline loops: CDR1 SGDLS, CDR2 YYNGEE. The CDR3 spans 16 residues. V was cut by 5 bases and J by 5 bases, with 22 bases left in between.

The rearrangement joins TRBV28 to TRBJ2-7; TRBD2 aligns across 14 bases. Germline V gene lookup returns CDR1 MDHEN and CDR2 SYDVKM. The CDR3 totals 15 residues. The junction had 8 bases not matched to a gene; V was cut back by 6 bases and J by 7 bases. The CDR3 loop is CASSRGTSGRREQYF. DNA of the CDR3: TGTGCCAGCAGCCGCGGGACTAGCGGGAGACGGGAGCAGTACTTC.

The V and J genes are TRBV18 and TRBJ2-7, with D hard to call. V was shortened by 0 bases and J by 1 base, with 13 bases between the two germline ends. Germline V CDR1 and CDR2: KGHSH, LQKENI. This CDR3 region has 16 residues. The CDR3 DNA is TGTGCCAGCTCACCACCGGGCTTTCTGGGATCCTACGAGCAGTACTTC. Translating gives CASSPPGFLGSYEQYF. Variable domain in full (rest from reference TRBV18 and TRBJ2-7): NAGVMQNPRHLVRRRGQEARLRCSPMKGHSHVYWYRQLPEEGLKFMVYLQKENIIDESGMPKERFSAEFPKEGPSILRIQQVVRGDSAAYFCASSPPGFLGSYEQYFGPGTRLTVT.

The chain recombines TRBV7-6 with TRBJ2-3, with 8 bases fitting TRBD2. Trimming took 4 bases from V and 3 from J; bases not matched to a gene: 15. Germline V lookup: CDR1 SGHVS, CDR2 FNYEAQ. The CDR3 contains 18 residues. The CDR3 region has the DNA TGTGCCAGCAGCTCGTACCTTGGCATATCGGGAGGGACAGATACGCAGTATTTT. Protein sequence: CASSSYLGISGGTDTQYF.

This rearrangement joins TRBV5-1 to TRBJ2-5, with no clear D. The CDR3 is 12 residues long. Germline CDR1 and CDR2: SGHRS and YFSETQ. V was cut by 3 bases and J by 7 bases, with 10 bases left in between. This CDR3 reads CASSYNRGTQYF. The CDR3 nucleotides are TGCGCCAGCAGCTACAATCGAGGGACCCAGTACTTC.

DNA of the CDR3: TGTGCCAGCAGCGTAGGTCTAGCGGGGGCGTCTAGCACAGATACGCAGTATTTT. This gives the protein CASSVGLAGASSTDTQYF. The chain recombines TRBV9 with TRBJ2-3, with TRBD2 matching over 10 bases. CDR3 size: 18 residues. The germline gives CDR1 SGDLS, CDR2 YYNGEE. After removal of 0 bases from V and 0 bases from J, the junction contained 7 bases not matched to a gene.

The chain uses TRBV28 and TRBJ2-7; D gene unclear. The CDR3 is 14 residues long. Germline V gene data show CDR1 as MDHEN and CDR2 as SYDVKM. V was shortened by 2 bases and J by 2 bases, with 10 bases between the two germline ends. The CDR3 region has the DNA TGTGCCAGCAGTTTAGCACCAAGGCCCTACGAGCAGTACTTC. Its protein is CASSLAPRPYEQYF.

The V gene is TRBV5-1, the J gene TRBJ1-1; 8 bases agree with TRBD1. Germline V gene sequence: CDR1 SGHRS, CDR2 YFSETQ. The CDR3 has 15 residues. Unmatched junction bases numbered 8, after V lost 1 base and J lost 6 bases. CDR3 nucleotide sequence: TGCGCCAGCAGCTTGCAAACAGGGGGTACTCCTGAAGCTTTCTTT. Protein: CASSLQTGGTPEAFF.

V gene TRBV19 combines with J gene TRBJ1-1; a weak D match, TRBD1 (5 bases). The CDR3 contains 15 residues. Looked up from germline, CDR1 is LNHDA and CDR2 is SQIVND (reference sequence). V was clipped by 5 bases and J by 6 bases, with 19 bases between them. This chain's CDR3 is CASSPQGLGPPEAFF. CDR3 in DNA: TGTGCCAGTAGTCCTCAGGGTTTAGGCCCGCCTGAAGCTTTCTTT.

The sample holds one count of this clone. The chain uses TRBV11-2 and TRBJ1-4; D remains ambiguous. CDR3 size: 12 residues. Trimming left V 3 bases short and J 7 bases short, with 6 bases between. Germline V gene lookup returns CDR1 SGHAT and CDR2 FQNNGV. CDR3 amino acids: CASSFPGEKLFF. The CDR3 DNA reads TGTGCCAGCAGCTTCCCCGGTGAAAAACTGTTTTTT.

This chain connects TRBV24-1 to TRBJ2-1; 10 bases agree with TRBD2. V dropped 3 bases and J dropped 8; count of bases not matched to a gene: 12. The CDR3 totals 17 residues. The germline CDR1 and CDR2 sequences are KGHDR and SFDVKD. The CDR3 region has the DNA TGTGCCACCAGTGATGTTGGGGCTAGCGGGAGACGGGATGAGCAGTTCTTC. It codes for CATSDVGASGRRDEQFF.

The rearrangement joins TRBV24-1 to TRBJ1-2; TRBD1 matches 7 bases. CDR1 and CDR2 (germline): KGHDR, SFDVKD. The CDR3 contains 13 residues. With 5 bases clipped from V and 6 bases from J, the junction kept 5 bases outside the gene matches. In DNA form, the CDR3 reads TGTGCCACCAGTGCGACAGGGACGGATGGCTACACCTTC. Amino acids: CATSATGTDGYTF.

The CDR3 DNA reads as TGCGCCAGCAGTGAGACAGACAGGGTTACTGAAGCTTTCTTT. The encoded protein is CASSETDRVTEAFF. V is TRBV10-2 and J is TRBJ1-1; 7 bases agree with TRBD1. This CDR3 has 14 amino acids. V shed 2 bases and J 5 bases; nucleotides not matched to a gene: 5. Germline V gene lookup returns CDR1 WSHSY and CDR2 SAAADI.